This is a list of T cell receptor beta chains from one sample in a study of shared clonotypes between healthy human individuals. The repertoire was sequenced with immunoSEQ multiplex PCR; TCRdb's copy has only in-frame clones and lacks some. Here the sample spans about 960,000 clones, 70% to 85% being singletons. What was sequenced was memory CD4+ T cells sorted from blood. The receptors here all came from a man between 18 and 35 years old in good health. Both conserved end residues are part of each CDR3. Fields, in order: V gene, clone size, J gene, D gene, CDR3 length, CDR3 DNA, CDR3 protein. D genes are given only for firm matches. Size is stated for part of the rows, as once, few or many counts, or as a class when the clone is expanded.

v_gene: TRBV2; abundance: .; j_gene: TRBJ2-5; d_gene: .; len: 14; CDR3nt: TGTGCCAGCGGTTTAACAGGGTTCCAAGAGACCCAGTACTTC; CDR3aa: CASGLTGFQETQYF
v_gene: TRBV7-2; abundance: .; j_gene: TRBJ2-7; d_gene: TRBD2; len: 15; CDR3nt: TGTGCCAGCAGACAACTAGCGGGAGGTGTTGGCGAGCAGTACTTC; CDR3aa: CASRQLAGGVGEQYF
v_gene: TRBV27; abundance: .; j_gene: TRBJ2-2; d_gene: .; len: 14; CDR3nt: TGTGCCAGCAGTTTCAGGCGAAACACCGGGGAGCTGTTTTTT; CDR3aa: CASSFRRNTGELFF
v_gene: TRBV7-9; abundance: .; j_gene: TRBJ1-2; d_gene: .; len: 14; CDR3nt: TGTGCCAGCAGCCAGGAGGGCAGGGAGAATGGCTACACCTTC; CDR3aa: CASSQEGRENGYTF
v_gene: TRBV6-1; abundance: .; j_gene: TRBJ2-2; d_gene: .; len: 14; CDR3nt: TGTGCCAGCACCCTTCTTGCGAACACCGGGGAGCTGTTTTTT; CDR3aa: CASTLLANTGELFF
v_gene: TRBV7-2; abundance: .; j_gene: TRBJ2-3; d_gene: .; len: 15; CDR3nt: TGTGCCAGCAGCCACCCCAACTTCGGCACAGATACGCAGTATTTT; CDR3aa: CASSHPNFGTDTQYF
v_gene: TRBV30; abundance: .; j_gene: TRBJ1-1; d_gene: .; len: 14; CDR3nt: TGTGCCTGGAGTCCGGGACTTAAGAACACTGAAGCTTTCTTT; CDR3aa: CAWSPGLKNTEAFF
v_gene: TRBV7-2; abundance: .; j_gene: TRBJ1-5; d_gene: .; len: 12; CDR3nt: TGTGCCAGCAGCCCCTATAATCAGCCCCAGCATTTT; CDR3aa: CASSPYNQPQHF
v_gene: TRBV5-1; abundance: .; j_gene: TRBJ1-5; d_gene: .; len: 13; CDR3nt: TGCGCCAGCAGCGTCGGGTTGAATCAGCCCCAGCATTTT; CDR3aa: CASSVGLNQPQHF
v_gene: TRBV6-5; abundance: .; j_gene: TRBJ1-2; d_gene: .; len: 13; CDR3nt: TGTGCCAGCAGTCGGGGCCGGACCTATGGCTACACCTTC; CDR3aa: CASSRGRTYGYTF
v_gene: TRBV2; abundance: .; j_gene: TRBJ1-2; d_gene: TRBD1; len: 13; CDR3nt: TGTGCCAGCAGTGGGGACAGCGTCTATGGCTACACCTTC; CDR3aa: CASSGDSVYGYTF
v_gene: TRBV10-3; abundance: .; j_gene: TRBJ2-7; d_gene: TRBD1; len: 15; CDR3nt: TGTGCCATCAGTGGCTCCGGGACAGGGCCTGACGAGCAGTACTTC; CDR3aa: CAISGSGTGPDEQYF
v_gene: TRBV19; abundance: .; j_gene: TRBJ2-3; d_gene: .; len: 14; CDR3nt: TGTGCCAGTAGCAGCTGGGGAAACCCCCCGGCGCAGTATTTT; CDR3aa: CASSSWGNPPAQYF
v_gene: TRBV7-8; abundance: .; j_gene: TRBJ2-5; d_gene: TRBD2; len: 14; CDR3nt: TGTGCCAGCAGCCTTCGGGGAGGGGAAGAGACCCAGTACTTC; CDR3aa: CASSLRGGEETQYF
v_gene: TRBV19; abundance: .; j_gene: TRBJ1-6; d_gene: .; len: 13; CDR3nt: TGTGCCAGTAGTATAGGTTCTGGATTACCCCTCCACTTT; CDR3aa: CASSIGSGLPLHF
v_gene: TRBV19; abundance: .; j_gene: TRBJ1-2; d_gene: TRBD1; len: 14; CDR3nt: TGTGCCAGTAGTATCGGGGACAGGGTCTATGGCTACACCTTC; CDR3aa: CASSIGDRVYGYTF
v_gene: TRBV19; abundance: .; j_gene: TRBJ1-1; d_gene: .; len: 13; CDR3nt: TGTGCCAGTAGTTACGGCAGGAACACTGAAGCTTTCTTT; CDR3aa: CASSYGRNTEAFF
v_gene: TRBV7-9; abundance: .; j_gene: TRBJ1-2; d_gene: .; len: 14; CDR3nt: TGTGCCAGCAGCCATTGGGACCTCAAGTGGGGCTACACCTTC; CDR3aa: CASSHWDLKWGYTF
v_gene: TRBV6-1; abundance: .; j_gene: TRBJ2-7; d_gene: .; len: 14; CDR3nt: TGTGCCAGCAGACCCGGAATAAGCGCCTACGAGCAGTACTTC; CDR3aa: CASRPGISAYEQYF
v_gene: TRBV6-4; abundance: .; j_gene: TRBJ2-7; d_gene: TRBD2; len: 19; CDR3nt: TGTGCCAGCCCCTTTGGACCACAAGAGACTCTAGCGGGAGGCGGCGAGCAGTACTTC; CDR3aa: CASPFGPQETLAGGGEQYF
v_gene: TRBV18; abundance: .; j_gene: TRBJ2-3; d_gene: TRBD1; len: 16; CDR3nt: TGTGCCAGCTCACCCCCCGGGACAGGGAGCACAGATACGCAGTATTTT; CDR3aa: CASSPPGTGSTDTQYF
v_gene: TRBV10-3; abundance: .; j_gene: TRBJ2-7; d_gene: TRBD2; len: 14; CDR3nt: TGTGCCATCAGGACCGGGACTAGCACCTACGAGCAGTACTTC; CDR3aa: CAIRTGTSTYEQYF
v_gene: TRBV7-6; abundance: .; j_gene: TRBJ2-5; d_gene: .; len: 14; CDR3nt: TGTGCCAGCACGTCAGGGGGGGGTCAAGAGACCCAGTACTTC; CDR3aa: CASTSGGGQETQYF
v_gene: TRBV29-1; abundance: .; j_gene: TRBJ2-2; d_gene: .; len: 11; CDR3nt: TGCAGCGTAGGAAACACCGGGGAGCTGTTTTTT; CDR3aa: CSVGNTGELFF
v_gene: TRBV19; abundance: few; j_gene: TRBJ1-4; d_gene: .; len: 13; CDR3nt: TGTGCCAGTAGCCTTACAGAAATGGAAAAACTGTTTTTT; CDR3aa: CASSLTEMEKLFF
v_gene: TRBV30; abundance: few; j_gene: TRBJ1-4; d_gene: .; len: 13; CDR3nt: TGTGCCTGGACACCGGGACAAACTGAAAAACTGTTTTTT; CDR3aa: CAWTPGQTEKLFF
v_gene: TRBV7-2; abundance: few; j_gene: TRBJ2-2; d_gene: .; len: 15; CDR3nt: TGTGCCAGCAGCTTAGGTCTAGCACTCACCGGGGAGCTGTTTTTT; CDR3aa: CASSLGLALTGELFF
v_gene: TRBV6-1; abundance: once; j_gene: TRBJ1-5; d_gene: .; len: 14; CDR3nt: TGTGCCAGCAGTACCGACGGTAGCAATCAGCCCCAGCATTTT; CDR3aa: CASSTDGSNQPQHF
v_gene: TRBV5-1; abundance: .; j_gene: TRBJ2-2; d_gene: .; len: 15; CDR3nt: TGCGCCAGCAGCCCCCGGGAACGCGCTCACGGGGAGCTGTTTTTT; CDR3aa: CASSPRERAHGELFF
v_gene: TRBV18; abundance: .; j_gene: TRBJ1-2; d_gene: TRBD1; len: 16; CDR3nt: TGTGCCAGCTCACCGGGGACAGAAAAAGCTAACTATGGCTACACCTTC; CDR3aa: CASSPGTEKANYGYTF
v_gene: TRBV18; abundance: .; j_gene: TRBJ2-7; d_gene: TRBD2; len: 14; CDR3nt: TGTGCCAGCTCACTAGCGGGGGGGCTGTACGAGCAGTACTTC; CDR3aa: CASSLAGGLYEQYF
v_gene: TRBV2; abundance: .; j_gene: TRBJ2-3; d_gene: TRBD2; len: 15; CDR3nt: TGTGCCAGCAGCGCGGGACTAGCTCTCACAGATACGCAGTATTTT; CDR3aa: CASSAGLALTDTQYF
v_gene: TRBV6-6; abundance: many; j_gene: TRBJ2-7; d_gene: TRBD1; len: 16; CDR3nt: TGTGCCAGCAGTTACTCGGGGACAGGGAGCTCCTACGAGCAGTACTTC; CDR3aa: CASSYSGTGSSYEQYF
v_gene: TRBV5-4; abundance: few; j_gene: TRBJ2-1; d_gene: .; len: 15; CDR3nt: TGTGCCAGCAGCAAGGACAAGAGCTCCTACAATGAGCAGTTCTTC; CDR3aa: CASSKDKSSYNEQFF
v_gene: TRBV5-4; abundance: .; j_gene: TRBJ1-2; d_gene: .; len: 12; CDR3nt: TGTGCCAGCAGCCCGGACAGCAATGGCTACACCTTC; CDR3aa: CASSPDSNGYTF
v_gene: TRBV7-3; abundance: .; j_gene: TRBJ2-5; d_gene: TRBD2; len: 13; CDR3nt: TGTGCCAGCAGCTTTAGCGGGGGAGGGGCCCAGTACTTC; CDR3aa: CASSFSGGGAQYF
v_gene: TRBV30; abundance: few; j_gene: TRBJ2-2; d_gene: .; len: 11; CDR3nt: TGTGCCGGGCATCGGGCCGGGGAGCTGTTTTTT; CDR3aa: CAGHRAGELFF
v_gene: TRBV10-3; abundance: .; j_gene: TRBJ2-5; d_gene: .; len: 16; CDR3nt: TGTGCCATCAGTGAGTCCGGGTCGGGGAGCCAAGAGACCCAGTACTTC; CDR3aa: CAISESGSGSQETQYF
v_gene: TRBV27; abundance: .; j_gene: TRBJ2-7; d_gene: TRBD1; len: 15; CDR3nt: TGTGCCAGCAGGCTAGGGACAGGGGTGTTTTACGAGCAGTACTTC; CDR3aa: CASRLGTGVFYEQYF
v_gene: TRBV9; abundance: once; j_gene: TRBJ2-4; d_gene: TRBD2; len: 14; CDR3nt: TGTGCCAGCAGTAGCGGGAGTGCCGAAAACATTCAGTACTTC; CDR3aa: CASSSGSAENIQYF
v_gene: TRBV2; abundance: many; j_gene: TRBJ2-5; d_gene: TRBD2; len: 15; CDR3nt: TGTGCCAGCCCGGCGCGGGGGAAGAATCAAGAGACCCAGTACTTC; CDR3aa: CASPARGKNQETQYF
v_gene: TRBV11-2; abundance: .; j_gene: TRBJ2-2; d_gene: .; len: 13; CDR3nt: TGTGCCAGCAGCTTGTCGACCGCCGGGGAGCTGTTTTTT; CDR3aa: CASSLSTAGELFF
v_gene: TRBV5-6; abundance: .; j_gene: TRBJ2-6; d_gene: .; len: 13; CDR3nt: TGTGCCAGCAGCTTGGGGGCTGGCAACGTCCTGACTTTC; CDR3aa: CASSLGAGNVLTF
v_gene: TRBV25-1; abundance: .; j_gene: TRBJ2-2; d_gene: .; len: 14; CDR3nt: TGTGCCAGCAGTGATAGCGGGAACACCGGGGAGCTGTTTTTT; CDR3aa: CASSDSGNTGELFF
v_gene: TRBV27; abundance: .; j_gene: TRBJ2-7; d_gene: .; len: 14; CDR3nt: TGTGCCAGCAGTTCCGCCAGGGGCTTCTACGAGCAGTACTTC; CDR3aa: CASSSARGFYEQYF
v_gene: TRBV5-1; abundance: .; j_gene: TRBJ2-3; d_gene: .; len: 14; CDR3nt: TGCGCCAGCAGCCCAAACATGGGGTGGGAGACGCAGTATTTT; CDR3aa: CASSPNMGWETQYF
v_gene: TRBV9; abundance: few; j_gene: TRBJ1-2; d_gene: .; len: 14; CDR3nt: TGTGCCAGCAGCGGCCTGGACAGATCTGTCGGCTACACCTTC; CDR3aa: CASSGLDRSVGYTF
v_gene: TRBV5-1; abundance: once; j_gene: TRBJ1-1; d_gene: .; len: 16; CDR3nt: TGCGCCAGCAGCCGCAACCCGACAGGAAAGAACACTGAAGCTTTCTTT; CDR3aa: CASSRNPTGKNTEAFF
v_gene: TRBV7-5; abundance: .; j_gene: TRBJ1-5; d_gene: .; len: 12; CDR3nt: TGTGCCAGAAGCCCGCTCAATCAGCCCCAGCATTTT; CDR3aa: CARSPLNQPQHF
v_gene: TRBV7-2; abundance: .; j_gene: TRBJ2-1; d_gene: TRBD2; len: 15; CDR3nt: TGTGCCAGCAGCTCGGGACTAGCGATCTACAATGAGCAGTTCTTC; CDR3aa: CASSSGLAIYNEQFF